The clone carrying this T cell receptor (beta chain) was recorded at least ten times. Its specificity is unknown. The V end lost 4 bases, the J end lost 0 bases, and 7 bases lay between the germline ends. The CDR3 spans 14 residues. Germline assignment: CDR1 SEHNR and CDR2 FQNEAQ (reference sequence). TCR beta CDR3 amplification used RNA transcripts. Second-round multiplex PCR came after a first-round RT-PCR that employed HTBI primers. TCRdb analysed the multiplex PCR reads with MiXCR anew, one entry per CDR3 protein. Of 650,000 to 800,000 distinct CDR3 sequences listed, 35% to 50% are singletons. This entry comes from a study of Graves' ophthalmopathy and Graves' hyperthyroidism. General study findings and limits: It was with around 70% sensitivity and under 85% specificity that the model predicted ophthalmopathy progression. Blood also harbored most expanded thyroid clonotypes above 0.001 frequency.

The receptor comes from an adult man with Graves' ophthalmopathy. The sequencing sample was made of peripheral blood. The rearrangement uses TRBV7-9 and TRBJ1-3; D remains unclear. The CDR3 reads CASSSFYSGNTIYF. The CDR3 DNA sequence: TGTGCCAGCAGCTCATTTTACTCTGGAAACACCATATATTTT.